What follows is one T cell receptor (beta chain) and its context. Deletions cut 2 bases from V and 5 bases from J, with 12 bases between. This CDR3 region has 15 residues. Looked up from germline, CDR1 is LNHDA and CDR2 is SQIVND (reference sequence). This entry is derived from a study of blood T cell repertoires in COVID-19. Turning to the study itself: Samples came from the United States, Italy and Spain, spanning acute and convalescent COVID-19. The cDNA or gDNA used as material had been derived from T cells, B-cell-depleted T cells, or PBMCs.

Authors' analysis steps: It was from reference gene primer amplification that nucleated cell counts were estimated. Repertoires were generated with immunoSEQ multiplex PCR, while TCRdb's copy carries only in-frame clones and drops some. V, J and clone size were drawn from that table, and D and trimming were deduced from the DNA. The table has 250,000 to 300,000 clones, approximately 85% seen once. J is TRBJ2-2 and V is TRBV19; a weak D match, TRBD1 (6 bases). Sequenced input: PBMCs or T cells enriched from blood (not recorded which). The sequence derives from a woman between 45 and 65 years old who had recovered from COVID-19. CDR3 in DNA: TGTGCCAGTAGTATAAGGGGGAGACGAACCGGGGAGCTGTTTTTT. Protein: CASSIRGRRTGELFF. The full variable domain, in which reference TRBV19 and TRBJ2-2 provide the parts outside the CDR3, is DGGITQSPKYLFRKEGQNVTLSCEQNLNHDAMYWYRQDPGQGLRLIYYSQIVNDFQKGDIAEGYSVSREKKESFPLTVTSAQKNPTAFYLCASSIRGRRTGELFFGEGSRLTVL.